This T cell receptor beta chain stems from a study of technical replicates of blood from a few donors. TCRdb's copy holds only in-frame clones and misses some; the assay was immunoSEQ multiplex PCR. The repertoire consists of almost 70,000 clones, with approximately 93% occurring once and the leading ten covering roughly 4.3%. The V end lost 5 bases, the J end lost 1 base, and 9 bases lay between the germline ends. Germline V CDR1 and CDR2: ENHRY, SYGVKD. CDR3 length: 15 amino acids. Sequenced input: PBMCs. The chain carries TRBV10-3 and TRBJ2-6; maybe TRBD1 (6 bases). The TCR comes from a human donor in good health. Some clones in this sample may be carry-over from other donors' samples. CDR3 DNA: TGTGCCATCAGTCTTGGACAGTCTGGGGCCAACGTCCTGACTTTC. As protein: CAISLGQSGANVLTF.